This entry describes one TCR beta chain. Its antigen is currently not known. No base quality values were provided; no much bigger clone lies one nucleotide off. Library prep was done by the immunoSEQ multiplex PCR assay. Held by TCRdb, this immuneACCESS table contains in-frame sequences only and omits some clones. Under half of the omission traces to an unresolved V gene where checked; the cause of the rest is unknown. Counted in this sample were around 31,000 clones; more than 85% of them appeared once. The top ten clonotypes cover about 8.6% of the sample. The record originates from a study of PD-1 and CTLA-4 blockade in melanoma (dated by TCRdb to the early 2020s). For the wider study: In patients with melanoma, the researchers looked at the effects of CTLA-4 blockade versus PD-1 blockade on the CD8 T cell response that was melanoma-reactive.

Taken from the germline V gene, the CDR1 and CDR2 loops are SQVTM and ANQGSEA. V loses 0 bases, J loses 4 bases, and the germline ends lie 6 bases apart. The CDR3 numbers 12 residues from cysteine through phenylalanine. The entry retains the CDR3 DNA only, 36 bases that are in frame from base 1. The source is a human donor with melanoma. This chain is built from TRBV29-1 and TRBJ1-1; too little of a D gene remains to name it. The specimen was CD8+ T cells from peripheral blood, collected from a patient given anti-PD-1 treatment. The CDR3 sequence is CSVEEGSTEAFF. In nucleotides, the sequence is TGCAGCGTTGAAGAGGGAAGCACTGAAGCTTTCTTT.